Each of the 4 T cell receptor delta chains below was sequenced from the same sample in a study of Vδ1+ human thymocytes. Study outcomes and limitations: Thymic TRG and TRD repertoires appeared highly polyclonal.

Sequences come from RNA converted to cDNA by reverse transcription. Pooled V-gene forward primers with one constant-region reverse primer generated the CDR3 amplicons by multiplex PCR. TCRdb re-called clones from the multiplex PCR reads using CATT. The sample has some 73,000 delta-chain clones, around 34% seen once. Their cognate antigens are unknown. Sequencing used Vdelta1+ gamma-delta thymocytes from the thymus. The subset denotes: FACS-sorted CD3+ TCRalphabeta- TCRVdelta1+ TCRVdelta2- thymocytes. These receptors were obtained from a boy under three years old who had congenital heart surgery.

This clone was found a few times. This chain uses TRDV1 with TRDJ1, with TRDD3 identical over 13 bases. This CDR3 has 29 amino acids. CDR1 TSWWSYY and CDR2 QGS come from the germline V gene. V lost 3 bases and J lost 6; bases outside the gene matches: 46. CDR3 sequence reads: CALGELLPLGDTPKIPLIRDTSFRYKLIF. Here the CDR3 DNA reads TGTGCTCTTGGGGAGCTTCTCCCACTGGGGGATACGCCGAAGATCCCCTTAATTCGGGATACGTCGTTCCGATATAAACTCATCTTT.

This clone has just a few counts. V and J are TRDV1 and TRDJ1; 7 bases align to TRDD3. Losses at the gene ends were 1 base for V and 4 bases for J; bases not matched to a gene: 9. There are 16 residues in the CDR3. Germline CDR1 TSWWSYY, CDR2 QGS. CDR3 sequence reads: CALGEQERLGGDKLIF. The CDR3 bases are TGTGCTCTTGGGGAACAGGAGCGTCTGGGGGGCGATAAACTCATCTTT.

This clone was observed once. V gene TRDV1 combines with J gene TRDJ1; D possibly corresponds to TRDD2 (5 bases). Looked up from germline, CDR1 is TSWWSYY and CDR2 is QGS. Trimming removed 6 bases from V and 4 bases from J, with 27 bases in between. The CDR3 spans 18 residues. This CDR3 reads CALGRLLRPPPSIDKLIF. The CDR3, as DNA: TGTGCTCTTGGCCGCCTTCTGCGACCTCCTCCTTCAATCGATAAACTCATCTTT.

The rearrangement links TRDV1 to TRDJ1; 7 nucleotides align to TRDD3. Germline trimming cut 4 bases from V and 0 bases from J; bases unmatched to any gene: 23. Germline assignment: CDR1 TSWWSYY and CDR2 QGS. The CDR3 has 21 residues. The CDR3 DNA sequence: TGTGCTCTTGGGGCCTCACTACGAGGCTACTGGGGAGCCTCTTACACCGATAAACTCATCTTT. Translation: CALGASLRGYWGASYTDKLIF.